This TCR beta chain derives from a study of blood T cell repertoires in COVID-19. As for the study in general: PBMCs, B-cell-depleted T cells, or T cells were the source of the cDNA or gDNA that made up the material.

Libraries were prepared by immunoSEQ multiplex PCR; TCRdb keeps only in-frame clonotypes and omits some of them. The sample holds 50,000 or so clones, 83% seen once. Germline V gene sequence: CDR1 SGHAT, CDR2 FQNNGV. This CDR3 is 14 amino acids long. The germline V and J ends were trimmed by 5 bases and 5 bases, with 12 bases remaining between them. The chain recombines TRBV11-2 with TRBJ2-2; D is perhaps TRBD1 (5 bases). The TCR was taken from a middle-aged man with acute or convalescent COVID-19. Material: peripheral blood. CDR3 nucleotides: TGTGCCAGCAGCCCCCGACAGTGGACCGGGGAGCTGTTTTTT. Amino acids: CASSPRQWTGELFF.